Listed below are T cell receptor beta chains from one sample, sequenced in a study of beta chain features in type 1 diabetes. Clones were read by immunoSEQ multiplex PCR, and TCRdb kept only the in-frame ones, dropping some. The sample comprises around 280,000 clones, 14% to 15% of which are singletons, and 0.015% to 0.017% rests with the top ten. Sequencing was performed on naive CD4+ T cells from blood. The origin of the receptors is a man aged 18 to 29 with type 1 diabetes. CDR3s include the opening cysteine and the closing phenylalanine or tryptophan. A D gene is named only where the DNA matches it firmly. A clone size is listed for some rows: how often the clone was seen (once, few, many), or a class if it is expanded.

d_gene: NA
v_gene: TRBV7-8
abundance: NA
j_gene: TRBJ1-5
CDR3aa: CASSLAGQPQHF
CDR3nt: TGTGCCAGCAGTTTGGCGGGACAGCCCCAGCATTTT

d_gene: NA
v_gene: TRBV5-1
abundance: few
j_gene: TRBJ2-1
CDR3aa: CASSTGVSSYNEQFF
CDR3nt: TGCGCCAGCAGTACGGGGGTGAGCTCCTACAATGAGCAGTTCTTC

d_gene: TRBD2
v_gene: TRBV15
abundance: NA
j_gene: TRBJ2-2
CDR3aa: CATSRDSSGLAGGSGTGELFF
CDR3nt: TGTGCCACCAGCAGAGATTCTTCAGGACTAGCGGGGGGATCGGGAACCGGGGAGCTGTTTTTT

d_gene: NA
v_gene: TRBV5-1
abundance: NA
j_gene: TRBJ2-6
CDR3aa: CASSFETVGSGANVLTF
CDR3nt: TGCGCCAGCAGCTTCGAGACAGTTGGGTCTGGGGCCAACGTCCTGACTTTC

d_gene: TRBD2
v_gene: TRBV19
abundance: few
j_gene: TRBJ2-7
CDR3aa: CASSRLAGVSYEQYF
CDR3nt: TGTGCCAGTAGTAGACTAGCGGGAGTCTCCTACGAGCAGTACTTC

d_gene: TRBD2
v_gene: TRBV28
abundance: NA
j_gene: TRBJ2-1
CDR3aa: CASSFFSGRAREQFF
CDR3nt: TGTGCCAGCAGTTTCTTCAGCGGGAGGGCCAGAGAGCAGTTCTTC

d_gene: NA
v_gene: TRBV6-5
abundance: NA
j_gene: TRBJ2-3
CDR3aa: CASSGQGRGTDTQYF
CDR3nt: TGTGCCAGTTCAGGCCAGGGGCGGGGCACAGATACGCAGTATTTT

d_gene: NA
v_gene: TRBV11-2
abundance: NA
j_gene: TRBJ2-2
CDR3aa: CASTMTWGRNTGELFF
CDR3nt: TGTGCCAGCACCATGACTTGGGGCAGGAACACCGGGGAGCTGTTTTTT

d_gene: NA
v_gene: TRBV7-2
abundance: NA
j_gene: TRBJ2-7
CDR3aa: CASRSGRESHEQYF
CDR3nt: TGTGCCAGCAGATCCGGGAGAGAATCCCACGAGCAGTACTTC

d_gene: NA
v_gene: TRBV6-5
abundance: NA
j_gene: TRBJ2-7
CDR3aa: CASGSLTYEQYF
CDR3nt: TGTGCCAGCGGCTCCCTGACCTACGAGCAGTACTTC

d_gene: TRBD1
v_gene: TRBV4-1
abundance: NA
j_gene: TRBJ1-6
CDR3aa: CASSQRTGGGQLLHF
CDR3nt: TGCGCCAGCAGCCAAAGGACAGGGGGAGGACAACTCCTCCACTTT

d_gene: NA
v_gene: TRBV6-5
abundance: NA
j_gene: TRBJ1-5
CDR3aa: CASSYPGHQSNQPQHF
CDR3nt: TGTGCCAGCAGTTACCCGGGACACCAAAGCAATCAGCCCCAGCATTTT

d_gene: NA
v_gene: TRBV5-1
abundance: NA
j_gene: TRBJ2-2
CDR3aa: CASSPRERGTGELFF
CDR3nt: TGCGCCAGCAGCCCCAGGGAAAGGGGCACCGGGGAGCTGTTTTTT

d_gene: NA
v_gene: TRBV4-3
abundance: few
j_gene: TRBJ1-2
CDR3aa: CASSQDIGAGSSQSNYGYTF
CDR3nt: TGCGCCAGCAGCCAAGATATAGGGGCCGGCAGCTCTCAGTCTAACTATGGCTACACCTTC

d_gene: NA
v_gene: TRBV30
abundance: NA
j_gene: TRBJ1-2
CDR3aa: CAWNRQGRGNYGYTF
CDR3nt: TGTGCCTGGAACCGGCAGGGGAGGGGTAACTATGGCTACACCTTC

d_gene: NA
v_gene: TRBV7-2
abundance: few
j_gene: TRBJ2-1
CDR3aa: CASSLDAWGRYNEQFF
CDR3nt: TGTGCCAGCAGCTTAGACGCCTGGGGCCGCTACAATGAGCAGTTCTTC

d_gene: NA
v_gene: TRBV6-6
abundance: few
j_gene: TRBJ2-1
CDR3aa: CASSYGEYNEQFF
CDR3nt: TGTGCCAGCAGTTACGGAGAGTACAATGAGCAGTTCTTC

d_gene: TRBD1
v_gene: TRBV28
abundance: NA
j_gene: TRBJ2-2
CDR3aa: CASSLGDSRSIGELFF
CDR3nt: TGTGCCAGCAGTTTAGGGGACAGCCGCTCTATCGGGGAGCTGTTTTTT

d_gene: TRBD2
v_gene: TRBV6-6
abundance: NA
j_gene: TRBJ2-5
CDR3aa: CASILAGGETQYF
CDR3nt: TGTGCCAGCATTCTAGCGGGGGGAGAGACCCAGTACTTC

d_gene: TRBD2
v_gene: TRBV5-4
abundance: few
j_gene: TRBJ2-7
CDR3aa: CASSLFGLAANSYEQYF
CDR3nt: TGTGCCAGCAGCTTGTTTGGGCTAGCGGCTAACTCCTACGAGCAGTACTTC

d_gene: NA
v_gene: TRBV5-6
abundance: NA
j_gene: TRBJ1-4
CDR3aa: CASSRGDATNEKLFF
CDR3nt: TGTGCCAGCAGCAGGGGCGACGCAACTAATGAAAAACTGTTTTTT

d_gene: NA
v_gene: TRBV2
abundance: NA
j_gene: TRBJ2-5
CDR3aa: CASSSQGGDETQYF
CDR3nt: TGTGCCAGCAGTTCTCAGGGTGGGGATGAGACCCAGTACTTC

d_gene: NA
v_gene: TRBV7-9
abundance: few
j_gene: TRBJ2-3
CDR3aa: CASSQRSSDTQYF
CDR3nt: TGTGCCAGCAGCCAGCGGTCTTCAGATACGCAGTATTTT

d_gene: TRBD1
v_gene: TRBV5-1
abundance: once
j_gene: TRBJ2-7
CDR3aa: CASSLVQGVGYEQYF
CDR3nt: TGCGCCAGCAGCTTGGTACAGGGGGTTGGCTACGAGCAGTACTTC

d_gene: NA
v_gene: TRBV7-2
abundance: few
j_gene: TRBJ2-5
CDR3aa: CASSLVEGRQTQYF
CDR3nt: TGTGCCAGCAGCTTAGTTGAGGGGAGGCAGACCCAGTACTTC

d_gene: NA
v_gene: TRBV29-1
abundance: NA
j_gene: TRBJ2-7
CDR3aa: CSTRAGSSTVEQYF
CDR3nt: TGCAGCACCCGTGCAGGGTCAAGTACCGTGGAGCAGTACTTC

d_gene: TRBD2
v_gene: TRBV7-2
abundance: NA
j_gene: TRBJ2-3
CDR3aa: CASSAGLAGGTDTQYF
CDR3nt: TGTGCCAGCAGCGCGGGACTAGCGGGGGGGACAGATACGCAGTATTTT

d_gene: NA
v_gene: TRBV30
abundance: few
j_gene: TRBJ1-5
CDR3aa: CAWSSGNQPQHF
CDR3nt: TGTGCCTGGAGTTCAGGGAATCAGCCCCAGCATTTT

d_gene: NA
v_gene: TRBV11-2
abundance: NA
j_gene: TRBJ2-5
CDR3aa: CASSNPDRPSQYF
CDR3nt: TGTGCCAGCAGCAACCCCGATCGCCCGAGTCAGTACTTC

d_gene: NA
v_gene: TRBV10-3
abundance: few
j_gene: TRBJ1-6
CDR3aa: CATGGSYNSPLHF
CDR3nt: TGTGCCACCGGGGGTTCCTATAATTCACCCCTCCACTTT

d_gene: TRBD1
v_gene: TRBV7-6
abundance: few
j_gene: TRBJ1-5
CDR3aa: CASSGTENQPQHF
CDR3nt: TGTGCCAGCAGCGGGACAGAGAATCAGCCCCAGCATTTT

d_gene: TRBD2
v_gene: TRBV10-3
abundance: NA
j_gene: TRBJ2-3
CDR3aa: CAISSGLAGGDTQYF
CDR3nt: TGTGCCATCAGTTCGGGACTAGCGGGGGGAGATACGCAGTATTTT

d_gene: NA
v_gene: TRBV9
abundance: NA
j_gene: TRBJ1-1
CDR3aa: CASSVGGSTEAFF
CDR3nt: TGTGCCAGCAGCGTAGGTGGGAGCACTGAAGCTTTCTTT

d_gene: TRBD1
v_gene: TRBV2
abundance: few
j_gene: TRBJ1-5
CDR3aa: CASSGETGFWQPQHF
CDR3nt: TGTGCCAGCAGTGGGGAGACAGGGTTCTGGCAGCCCCAGCATTTT

d_gene: TRBD2
v_gene: TRBV29-1
abundance: few
j_gene: TRBJ2-1
CDR3aa: CSVLLAGVYDEQFF
CDR3nt: TGCAGCGTTCTCCTAGCGGGGGTTTACGATGAGCAGTTCTTC

d_gene: NA
v_gene: TRBV18
abundance: NA
j_gene: TRBJ1-1
CDR3aa: CASSPPARGQNTEAFF
CDR3nt: TGTGCCAGCTCACCACCAGCCAGGGGACAGAACACTGAAGCTTTCTTT

d_gene: NA
v_gene: TRBV4-1
abundance: NA
j_gene: TRBJ2-5
CDR3aa: CASSQLTVVQETQYF
CDR3nt: TGCGCCAGCAGCCAACTAACAGTGGTCCAAGAGACCCAGTACTTC

d_gene: TRBD1
v_gene: TRBV7-9
abundance: NA
j_gene: TRBJ1-1
CDR3aa: CASVRGTGNEAFF
CDR3nt: TGTGCCAGCGTTCGGGGGACAGGGAATGAAGCTTTCTTT

d_gene: TRBD1
v_gene: TRBV4-3
abundance: few
j_gene: TRBJ2-7
CDR3aa: CASSQDLSGTVSYEQYF
CDR3nt: TGCGCCAGCAGCCAAGATCTGTCTGGGACAGTCTCCTACGAGCAGTACTTC

d_gene: NA
v_gene: TRBV19
abundance: few
j_gene: TRBJ2-4
CDR3aa: CASAPLVGAGMFNIQYF
CDR3nt: TGTGCCAGTGCCCCCCTCGTTGGGGCCGGAATGTTCAACATTCAGTACTTC

d_gene: NA
v_gene: TRBV4-3
abundance: NA
j_gene: TRBJ1-6
CDR3aa: CASSQGSSRGYSPLHF
CDR3nt: TGCGCCAGCAGCCAAGGCTCCTCAAGGGGCTATTCACCCCTCCACTTT

d_gene: TRBD1
v_gene: TRBV30
abundance: NA
j_gene: TRBJ1-1
CDR3aa: CAWGTGTANTEAFF
CDR3nt: TGTGCCTGGGGGACAGGGACTGCCAACACTGAAGCTTTCTTT